A selection of T cell receptor beta chains follows, all from one sample in a study of cytomegalovirus exposure and HLA in healthy donors. Assay used: immunoSEQ multiplex PCR; TCRdb lists only in-frame clones, some missing. The sample table includes approximately 110,000 clones. What was sequenced was PBMCs. The receptors were gathered from a man aged 18 to 30 in good health and CMV-seronegative. Both conserved end residues are part of each CDR3. The D gene is left open where the match is weak.

j_call d_call v_call cdr3_nt cdr3_aa
TRBJ1-1 . TRBV5-1 TGCGCCAGCAGCTTGGTGTTCACGGCCGCGGGGACTGAAGCTTTCTTT CASSLVFTAAGTEAFF
TRBJ2-1 TRBD2 TRBV5-1 TGCGCCAGCAGGGGAGCGGGAGGTAAATATGAGCAGTTCTTC CASRGAGGKYEQFF
TRBJ2-3 . TRBV20-1 TGCAGTGCTAGTTCGGCTAGGATGCAGTATTTT CSASSARMQYF
TRBJ1-5 . TRBV2 TGTGCCAGCAAGGAGGGCAATCAGCCCCAGCATTTT CASKEGNQPQHF
TRBJ1-1 TRBD1 TRBV18 TGTGCCAGCTCACCCAGGGGGCCAGCAGTTCCTTACACTGAAGCTTTCTTT CASSPRGPAVPYTEAFF
TRBJ1-1 . TRBV7-7 TGTGCCAGCAGCTTGGACAGGAACACTGAAGCTTTCTTT CASSLDRNTEAFF
TRBJ1-2 TRBD1 TRBV6-5 TGTGCCAGCAGTTCGCCGACAGGGGGCGTCTATGGCTACACCTTC CASSSPTGGVYGYTF
TRBJ1-1 . TRBV29-1 TGCAGCGTTGAAGTTGTAGGGGATGAAGCTTTCTTT CSVEVVGDEAFF
TRBJ2-1 TRBD2 TRBV19 TGTGCCAGTAGTATAGATCAAGGCGGGAGCTTCTACAATGAGCAGTTCTTC CASSIDQGGSFYNEQFF
TRBJ2-1 TRBD1 TRBV19 TGTGCCAGTAGTGTCGGACCGGGACAGGGTCCTAATGAGCAGTTCTTC CASSVGPGQGPNEQFF
TRBJ1-2 TRBD1 TRBV30 TGTGCCTGGACCGTAGACAGGGTCCATGGCTACACCTTC CAWTVDRVHGYTF
TRBJ2-7 . TRBV28 TGTGCCAGCAGTTGGATCCAGGGGTACGAGCAGTACTTC CASSWIQGYEQYF
TRBJ1-1 TRBD1 TRBV27 TGTGCCAGCAGCCGGACAGGCCCCAACACTGAAGCTTTCTTT CASSRTGPNTEAFF
TRBJ1-5 . TRBV30 TGTGCCTGGAGTCCAATCGACAGACAACGCAATCAGCCCCAGCATTTT CAWSPIDRQRNQPQHF
TRBJ1-3 TRBD1 TRBV5-1 TGCGCCAGCAGCTTGGGGGCGACAGGGAACTCTGGAAACACCATATATTTT CASSLGATGNSGNTIYF
TRBJ2-3 TRBD1 TRBV7-9 TGTGCCAGCAGCCCAAGTGCCTGGGGGACAGGGGGATTCACAGATACGCAGTATTTT CASSPSAWGTGGFTDTQYF
TRBJ1-5 . TRBV18 TGTGCCAGCTCCGACAGCGATGCAGGACAGCCCCAGCATTTT CASSDSDAGQPQHF
TRBJ1-2 TRBD1 TRBV5-6 TGTGCCAGCAGCCCTACCCAGAACAGGGGTTATGGCTACACCTTC CASSPTQNRGYGYTF
TRBJ1-5 . TRBV4-1 TGCGCCAGCAGCCTGAGTGATCTTAGCAATCAGCCCCAGCATTTT CASSLSDLSNQPQHF
TRBJ2-1 . TRBV5-1 TGCGCCAGCAGCTTGGACCGGGGGGCGAATATCTACAATGAGCAGTTCTTC CASSLDRGANIYNEQFF
TRBJ1-4 . TRBV5-1 TGCGCCAGCAGGGGTTCGGGTCTAACACAGGGTCGCCCGGATGAAAAACTGTTTTTT CASRGSGLTQGRPDEKLFF
TRBJ2-5 TRBD1 TRBV5-1 TGCGCCAGCAGCACCAGACAGGGTTTGGCTTTGGCCCAGTACTTC CASSTRQGLALAQYF
TRBJ2-1 . TRBV4-1 TGCGCCAGCAGCGTACCTACCTCCTACAATGAGCAGTTCTTC CASSVPTSYNEQFF
TRBJ1-2 . TRBV10-3 TGTGCCATCAACCTAGATACAGGGAACTATGGCTACACCTTC CAINLDTGNYGYTF
TRBJ2-1 TRBD2 TRBV4-1 TGCGCCAGCAGCCAAGATCCAGCGGGGAACTACAATGAGCAGTTCTTC CASSQDPAGNYNEQFF
TRBJ2-7 TRBD1 TRBV5-8 TGTGCCAGCAGCTTGCGACAGGGGTCCTCCTACGAGCAGTACTTC CASSLRQGSSYEQYF
TRBJ1-1 TRBD1 TRBV18 TGTGCCAGCTCCCTAGGGACAGGGGGAGCTCAGGTCACTGAAGCTTTCTTT CASSLGTGGAQVTEAFF
TRBJ1-6 . TRBV28 TGTGCCAGCAGCCGCGGGTCCCTCCACTTT CASSRGSLHF
TRBJ2-5 TRBD2 TRBV12-5 TGTGCTAGTCTGAGGGGCGGGAGGGAGGAGACCCAGTACTTC CASLRGGREETQYF
TRBJ1-2 . TRBV5-4 TGTGCCAGCAGCTTGATCTCAGGGATCGGCTACACCTTC CASSLISGIGYTF
TRBJ1-4 TRBD1 TRBV28 TGTGCCAGCAGTTCGGGACAGGGTGAAAAACTGTTTTTT CASSSGQGEKLFF
TRBJ2-7 TRBD1 TRBV27 TGTGCCAGCAAGGGTCCTGGGACAGAAGGCTACGAGCAGTACTTC CASKGPGTEGYEQYF
TRBJ2-2 . TRBV5-4 TGTGCCAGCAGCTTGGTGTACCAGACGAACACCGGGGAGCTGTTTTTT CASSLVYQTNTGELFF
TRBJ1-2 . TRBV28 TGTGCCAGCAGCCCAATGGGTTCCGCAGGATATGGCTACACCTTC CASSPMGSAGYGYTF
TRBJ2-4 . TRBV30 TGTGCCTGGAGTGTACGCGGCGGGAAGCAGGGCATTCAGTGCTTC CAWSVRGGKQGIQCF
TRBJ1-5 . TRBV6-5 TGTGCCAGCAGCCCTCACGGGGTGAACAATCAGCCCCAGCATTTT CASSPHGVNNQPQHF
TRBJ1-6 TRBD1 TRBV27 TGTGCCAGCAGTTCGCCTACAGGGGGCGTGAATTCACCCCTCCACTTT CASSSPTGGVNSPLHF
TRBJ1-6 . TRBV6-5 TGTGCCAGCAGTGAAGGGGCCGGGCGTTCACCCCTCCACTTT CASSEGAGRSPLHF
TRBJ2-7 TRBD2 TRBV10-1 TGCGCCAGCAGTGAGGGCGGCGGGGGGCGCGGGGAGCAGTACTTC CASSEGGGGRGEQYF
TRBJ2-3 TRBD1 TRBV4-1 TGCGCCAGCAGCCTGAGCCCGGGACAGGCATCAGATACGCAGTATTTT CASSLSPGQASDTQYF
TRBJ1-5 TRBD1 TRBV11-2 TGTGCCAGCAGCCATGACAGGGGAGTAAGGAGCAATCAGCCCCAGCATTTT CASSHDRGVRSNQPQHF
TRBJ2-7 TRBD1 TRBV13 TGTGCCAGCAGCTTAGAGGGACAGGATTACGAGCAGTACTTC CASSLEGQDYEQYF
TRBJ2-1 TRBD2 TRBV5-1 TGCGCCAGCAGCTTGGTTGGCGGGGGGGCGGATGAGCAGTTCTTC CASSLVGGGADEQFF
TRBJ2-1 . TRBV11-2 TGTGCCAGCAGCTCCCCTCCGGGACTTCGACATAGTGAGCAGTTCTTC CASSSPPGLRHSEQFF
TRBJ2-5 . TRBV11-3 TGTGCCAGCAGCTTGGGGAGCCAAGAGACCCAGTACTTC CASSLGSQETQYF
TRBJ2-1 TRBD2 TRBV29-1 TGCAGCGTTGAAACTAGCGGGGCATACAATGAGCAGTTCTTC CSVETSGAYNEQFF
TRBJ2-1 TRBD2 TRBV28 TGTGCCAGCAGTCTGGGACTAGCGGTTTACAATGAGCAGTTCTTC CASSLGLAVYNEQFF
TRBJ2-7 . TRBV5-6 TGTGCCAGCAGCTTGGGCAGGGCCTCCTACGAGCAGTACTTC CASSLGRASYEQYF
TRBJ1-2 . TRBV28 TGTGCCAGCAGTTTGCAGTTTGACTACACCTTC CASSLQFDYTF
TRBJ1-4 TRBD1 TRBV28 TGTGCCAGCAGTCTGGGCCGGGCAGGGGGATTTGAAAAACTGTTTTTT CASSLGRAGGFEKLFF
TRBJ2-7 TRBD1 TRBV5-4 TGTGCCAGCAGCCCTCAATTACAGGGGACCTACGAGCAGTACTTC CASSPQLQGTYEQYF